The clone carrying this T cell receptor beta chain was picked up one time. Antigen unknown. The time point here: recipient sample about 28 days before transplant, after cytoreduction. The data belong to a study of T cell clonotyping in hematopoietic cell transplantation. Overall study: Cytoreduction preceded collection of pretransplant recipient samples.

Generated by immunoSEQ multiplex PCR, the TCRdb table keeps only in-frame clones and is missing some. The repertoire holds 25,000 to 30,000 clones, around 80% seen once, with less than 8% in the top ten. Study-wide findings and caveats: Recipient TCR diversity dropped after transplant; expanded clonotypes rose from day 30 to 180.

Per the germline V gene, CDR1 is MGHRA and CDR2 is YSYEKL. CDR3 length: 15 residues. J lost 6 bases, V lost 4 bases, and 5 bases had no gene match. The clonotype originates from a woman aged 25 to 45 with chronic myeloid leukemia. Some clones in this sample may be carry-over from other donors' samples. The source material was peripheral blood mononuclear cells, sampled before stem cell transplant. The V and J genes are TRBV4-1 and TRBJ2-1, with TRBD1 matching 11 bases. The CDR3 here is CASSRAGTGGNEQFF. CDR3 nucleotides: TGCGCCAGCAGCCGAGCCGGGACAGGGGGCAATGAGCAGTTCTTC.